Detailed here is one TCR beta chain. The data were taken from a study of blood T cell repertoires in COVID-19. Trimming removed 5 bases from V and 8 bases from J, with 15 bases in between. Germline CDR1 SGHTA, CDR2 FQGNSA. The CDR3 totals 13 residues. Per the original methods: Estimates of nucleated cell counts were drawn from the amplification of reference gene primers. Assay: immunoSEQ multiplex PCR; the TCRdb copy retains only in-frame clones and omits some. V and J calls and clone size are those listed in that table; D and trimming were worked out from the DNA. The table records about 160,000 clones, roughly 84% of them present only once.

Sequencing used peripheral blood. The chain couples TRBV7-2 to TRBJ1-2; D remains unclear. This TCR was sampled from a woman older than 75 with active or convalescent COVID-19. The CDR3 DNA reads TGTGCCAGCAGCCATACATCCCCGGGGGGCTACACCTTC. This codes for CASSHTSPGGYTF. The full variable domain, completed using reference TRBV7-2 and TRBJ1-2, is GAGVSQSPSNKVTEKGKDVELRCDPISGHTALYWYRQSLGQGLEFLIYFQGNSAPDKSGLPSDRFSAERTGGSVSTLTIQRTQQEDSAVYLCASSHTSPGGYTFGSGTRLTVV.